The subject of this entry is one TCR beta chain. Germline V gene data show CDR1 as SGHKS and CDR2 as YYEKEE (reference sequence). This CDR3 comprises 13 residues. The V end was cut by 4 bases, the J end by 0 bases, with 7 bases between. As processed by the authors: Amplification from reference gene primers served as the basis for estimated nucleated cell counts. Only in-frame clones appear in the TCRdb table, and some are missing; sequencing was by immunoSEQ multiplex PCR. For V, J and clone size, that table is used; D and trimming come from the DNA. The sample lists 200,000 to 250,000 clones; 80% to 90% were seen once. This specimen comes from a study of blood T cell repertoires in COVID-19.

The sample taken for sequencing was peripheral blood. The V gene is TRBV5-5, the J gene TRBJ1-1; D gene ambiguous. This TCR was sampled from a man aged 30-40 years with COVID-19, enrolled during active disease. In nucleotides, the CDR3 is TGTGCCAGCAGCCTCGGTCTGAACACTGAAGCTTTCTTT. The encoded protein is CASSLGLNTEAFF.